The source of this T cell receptor beta chain is a study of identical twins. The CDR3 extends over 15 amino acids. The germline V gene has CDR1 SEHNR and CDR2 FQNEAQ (reference sequence). The ends were cut back, 2 bases at V and 0 bases at J, with 8 bases in the middle. This clonotype appeared many times. Its matching antigen is unknown. TCRdb re-called the 5' RACE reads through MiXCR, storing one row per CDR3 protein. The sample records roughly 240,000 distinct CDR3 sequences, 7.5% being singletons. Study-wide results and caveats: Its conclusions, products of cross-sectional statistical analysis, did not come from following the same donors. Low generation-probability sequences were in excess among twin-shared out-of-frame alpha sequences. Researchers reported weaker excess twin sharing in beta out-of-frame sequences.

These data also featured in a second study, about yellow fever vaccine responses in identical twins.

Material for sequencing was CD8+ T cells sorted from blood. The receptor's source is a woman younger than 30 in good health. The chain recombines TRBV7-9 with TRBJ2-4; no firm D call. In DNA form, the CDR3 reads TGTGCCAGCAGCTTAAGTGAGACAGCCAAAAACATTCAGTACTTC. This translates into CASSLSETAKNIQYF.